The entry that follows covers one T cell receptor (beta chain) sequence. The antigen is undetermined. The data are from a study of T cell responses to AZD1222 COVID-19 vaccine. Study conclusions and caveats: Repertoires were obtained only post-peak T cell response.

The J segment lost 4 bases and the V segment lost 8 bases, leaving 10 bases of the junction unmatched. Germline CDR1 reads LNHDA; CDR2 reads SQIVND (reference sequence). The CDR3 has 14 residues. Only in-frame clones appear in the TCRdb table, and some are missing; sequencing was by immunoSEQ multiplex PCR. The top ten hold under 1.5% of the sample, which has 65,000 to 90,000 clones, nearly 90% seen once. Pooling of second doses given at about 4 or about 12 weeks was done. The specimen was peripheral blood, collected 28 days after the second AZD1222 dose. The source is an adult who received the AZD1222 COVID-19 vaccine. The chain combines TRBV19 with TRBJ1-1; 7 nucleotides align to TRBD1. In nucleotides, the CDR3 is TGTGCCAGTGGTGACAGGGCGGGGGGCACTGAAGCTTTCTTT. Amino acids: CASGDRAGGTEAFF.